A single sample is the source of the 17 T cell receptor beta chains below, sequenced in a study of CD8+ T cells in alopecia areata. Sequencing relied on a cDNA template that was reverse transcribed from extracted RNA. Sequencing was performed with immunoSEQ multiplex PCR; in TCRdb, only in-frame clones are kept and a portion is missing. This set yields roughly 110,000 clones and no singletons; the top ten hold 15% to 20%. Sequenced: lesional skin. These receptors all come from a C3H/HeJ mouse with alopecia areata. MHC haplotype: H2-k.

This clone was seen more than once but under ten times. Mouse gene names and germline throughout. The CDR3 goes on 4 residues after the read ends, and that part is filled in from the germline J gene. The genes are TRBV19 and TRBJ2-1, with 8 bases fitting TRBD2. The germline gives CDR1 FNHDT, CDR2 SITEND (reference sequence). The CDR3 runs to 14 residues. V lost 6 bases and J lost 3; bases outside the gene matches: 5. The sequenced part of the CDR3 DNA is TGTGCCAGCACCGGCGACTGGGGCTATGCT. Its translation: CASTGDWGYA. The whole CDR3 protein reads CASTGDWGYAEQFF.

This clone has a handful of counts. Gene names and germline refer to mouse. The CDR3 region is CASSDRDREEVFF. The DNA read from the CDR3 is TGTGCCAGCAGTGACCGGGACAGGGAA. The J gene is TRBJ1-1, the V gene TRBV13-3; TRBD1 aligns across 9 bases. The read falls 4 residues short of the CDR3 end, and the missing part is taken from the germline J gene. CDR1 and CDR2 from the germline V gene are NNHDY and SYVADS. The CDR3 is made up of 13 amino acids.

At least ten counts were recorded for this clone. Gene and germline names: mouse. The sequenced fragment ends 4 residues before the CDR3 boundary, so the rest is inferred from the germline J gene. V gene TRBV13-3 combines with J gene TRBJ1-2, with unresolved D. The CDR3 has 14 residues. Germline values: CDR1 NNHDY, CDR2 SYVADS. With 2 bases removed from V and 1 base from J, the gap between germline ends came to 9 bases. The CDR3 DNA, read in part, is TGTGCCAGCAGTGAATCACAGCTAAACTCC. This gives the protein CASSESQLNS. The CDR3 in full is CASSESQLNSDYTF.

As concerns this clone: Genes and germline come from the mouse. The read ends 4 residues before the CDR3 terminus; that terminus is restored from the germline J gene. The V and J genes are TRBV19 and TRBJ2-7, with 10 bases that match TRBD1. The CDR3 contains 14 residues. Germline CDR1 and CDR2: FNHDT and SITEND (reference sequence). The CDR3 DNA, read in part, is TGTGCCAGCAGCCCGGGGACAGGGGAATAT. It is translated as CASSPGTGEY. The whole CDR3 protein is CASSPGTGEYEQYF.

The sample holds a few counts of this clone. Gene names and germline refer to mouse. The sequence runs out 4 residues before the end of the CDR3; the remainder is reconstructed from the germline J gene. The chain has TRBV13-3 and TRBJ1-1, with D possibly TRBD1 on 6 matching bases. The length of the CDR3 is 11 residues. Germline lookup yields CDR1 NNHDY and CDR2 SYVADS. The CDR3 DNA, read in part, is TGTGCCAGCAGGCAACAGGGA. This translates into CASRQQG. The CDR3 in its entirety is CASRQQGEVFF.

Notes on this clone: The gene symbols are mouse symbols. The read falls 4 residues short of the CDR3 end, and the missing part is taken from the germline J gene. The J gene is TRBJ1-1, the V gene TRBV13-3, with 11 bases aligning to TRBD1. In germline, CDR1 is NNHDY, CDR2 SYVADS. This CDR3 spans 14 amino acids. V gave up 3 bases and J gave up 4 bases; unmatched junction bases: 2. This CDR3 reads CASSVGQGGTEVFF. Incomplete CDR3 DNA: TGTGCCAGCAGTGTGGGACAGGGGGGCACA.

A few counts support this clone. Gene names are the mouse ones. Read data end 4 residues before the CDR3 end; the end is taken from the germline J gene. The rearrangement links TRBV5 to TRBJ2-3; 8 bases line up with TRBD1. J lost 0 bases, V lost 4 bases, and 6 bases had no gene match. This CDR3 is built from 16 residues. CDR1 and CDR2 (germline): LGHNA, YNLKQL (reference sequence). The CDR3 is CASSPTRGPSAETLYF. CDR3 bases read: TGTGCCAGCAGCCCCACCAGGGGGCCTAGTGCAGAA.

On this clone itself: Mouse germline and gene names are used. The CDR3 end lies 4 residues beyond the end of the read and is filled in from the germline J gene. The J gene is TRBJ1-4, the V gene TRBV12-1, with 8 bases fitting TRBD1. The CDR3 contains 15 residues. From germline, CDR1 is SGHSN and CDR2 HYEKVE. V was pared by 4 bases and J by 3 bases, with 6 bases of the junction left unmatched. The CDR3 loop reads CASSQTGEANERLFF. Partial CDR3 DNA: TGTGCCAGCTCCCAGACAGGGGAGGCCAACGAA.

As concerns this clone: All gene names here are mouse names. The read finishes 4 residues shy of the CDR3 end, and the germline J gene is used to complete it. V gene TRBV13-2 combines with J gene TRBJ2-5; TRBD1 matches at 10 bases. This CDR3 comprises 14 residues. The germline V gene has CDR1 NNHNN and CDR2 SYGAGS (reference sequence). The CDR3 protein is CASGDGDRGDTQYF. The sequenced part of the CDR3 DNA is TGTGCCAGCGGTGATGGGGACAGGGGAGAC.

Only a few counts were recorded for this clone. Mouse germline and gene names are used. The read ends 4 residues before the CDR3 terminus; that terminus is restored from the germline J gene. The chain joins TRBV1 to TRBJ2-5; TRBD1 matches 9 bases. This CDR3 is built from 15 residues. Germline CDR1 is NSQYPW and CDR2 is LRSPGD (reference sequence). The CDR3 loop is CTCSAKRDRVDTQYF. CDR3 DNA, as far as it was read: TGCACCTGCAGTGCAAAAAGGGACAGGGTTGAC.

As to this clone: All gene names here are mouse names. The sequenced fragment ends 4 residues before the CDR3 boundary, so the rest is inferred from the germline J gene. The chain combines TRBV19 with TRBJ2-7; no clear D gene. The germline V gene has CDR1 FNHDT and CDR2 SITEND (reference sequence). This CDR3 comprises 12 residues. The CDR3 bases that were read are TGTGCCAGCAGTAACTCCCGGTAT. This translates into CASSNSRY. The whole CDR3 sequence is CASSNSRYEQYF.

This clone was seen a handful of times. The listed TCRdb protein conflicts with the DNA translation at residue 11, and the protein shown is translated directly from the DNA. Gene names are the mouse ones. Read sequence stops 3 residues before the CDR3 end, and the germline J gene provides the missing end. Other DNA variants within this sample encode the same CDR3. The V gene is TRBV13-3, the J gene TRBJ1-3, with 8 positions matching TRBD1. The CDR3 has 14 residues. V lost 6 bases and J lost 3; bases outside the gene matches: 5. Germline V gives CDR1 NNHDY, CDR2 SYVADS. The CDR3: CASTQGALGNTLYF. CDR3 bases read: TGTGCCAGCACCCAGGGGGCGCTTGGAAATACG.

This clone showed up many times. At residue 12, the DNA translation does not agree with TCRdb's protein; the protein displayed here is the one encoded by the DNA. The listed genes are named as in mouse. The read stops 3 residues short of the end of the CDR3; the missing end is completed from the germline J gene. The chain employs TRBV13-3 and TRBJ1-6; a weak D match, TRBD1 (5 bases). TRBJ1-6 is an ORF; its function is uncertain. This CDR3 is built from 15 residues. CDR1 and CDR2 (germline): NNHDY, SYVADS. V was clipped by 2 bases and J by 4 bases, with 10 bases between them. The covered CDR3 bases are TGTGCCAGCAGTGAGGAGGACAAGTATAATTCGCCC. It specifies CASSEEDKYNSP. The full-length CDR3 reads as CASSEEDKYNSPLYF.

This clone was seen many times. The protein TCRdb lists differs from the translation of the DNA at residue 12; the protein given here is translated from the DNA itself. Genes here carry mouse names. The read stops 3 residues short of the end of the CDR3; the missing end is completed from the germline J gene. The chain employs TRBV13-3 and TRBJ1-3; D is unresolved. The CDR3 spans 15 residues. The ends were cut back, 3 bases at V and 0 bases at J, with 10 bases in the middle. Germline values: CDR1 NNHDY, CDR2 SYVADS. CDR3 bases read: TGTGCCAGCAGTGCTGGCCTCAATTCTGGAAATACG. This codes for CASSAGLNSGNT. The full CDR3 protein is CASSAGLNSGNTLYF.

A few counts support this clone. The genes and germline here are from mouse. The sequence runs out 4 residues before the end of the CDR3; the remainder is reconstructed from the germline J gene. This rearrangement joins TRBV13-3 to TRBJ2-2, with 8 bases aligning to TRBD1. CDR1 NNHDY and CDR2 SYVADS come from the germline V gene. V lost 5 bases and J lost 3; bases outside the gene matches: 3. The CDR3 runs to 14 residues. CDR3 bases read: TGTGCCAGCAGGGTGACAGGGGACACCGGG. Amino acids: CASRVTGDTG. The full-length CDR3 reads as CASRVTGDTGQLYF. Supplemented by reference TRBV13-3 and TRBJ2-2, the full variable domain reads EAAVTQSPRSKVAVTGGKVTLSCHQTNNHDYMYWYRQDTGHGLRLIHYSYVADSTEKGDIPDGYKASRPSQENFSLILELASLSQTAVYFCASRVTGDTGQLYFGEGSKLTVL.

This clone has just a few counts. Mouse germline and gene names are used. The CDR3 is cut off 4 residues early in the read; its end comes from the germline J gene. This chain uses TRBV15 with TRBJ2-5; 12 nucleotides agree with TRBD1. This CDR3 has 16 residues. Losses at the gene ends were 3 bases for V and 1 base for J; bases not matched to a gene: 2. Germline V lookup: CDR1 SGHND, CDR2 FRSKSL. The part of the CDR3 DNA that was read is TGTGCCAGCAGTTTGGGGACAGGGGGCTACCAAGAC. Residues: CASSLGTGGYQD. The whole CDR3 protein reads CASSLGTGGYQDTQYF. The full variable domain, its missing parts supplied by reference TRBV15 and TRBJ2-5, is DAGVTQTPRHEVAEKGQTIILKCEPVSGHNDLFWYRQTKIQGLELLSYFRSKSLMEDGGAFKDRFKAEMLNSSFSTLKIQPTEPKDSAVYLCASSLGTGGYQDTQYFGPGTRLLVL.

This clone was seen more than once but under ten times. Gene names are mouse gene names. The CDR3 goes on 4 residues after the read ends, and that part is filled in from the germline J gene. V gene TRBV13-1 combines with J gene TRBJ2-1, with 14 bases matching TRBD2. Looked up from germline, CDR1 is NSHNY and CDR2 is SYGAGN. V shed 0 bases, J shed 6 bases, and the junction held 2 bases outside the gene matches. CDR3 length: 16 residues. CDR3 in amino acids: CASSDAGLGGRAEQFF. CDR3 DNA (partial): TGTGCCAGCAGTGATGCGGGACTGGGGGGGCGTGCT.